This passage covers 13 T cell receptor beta chains from one sample sequenced in a study of T-cell memory formation after mild COVID-19 (dated by TCRdb to about 2021). The library was made by 5' RACE. The instrument given in TCRdb is Illumina NovaSeq 6000. TCRdb handled the public reads itself, with Q25 trimming in fastp and clone calling in MiXCR, and kept productive beta chains. Rows are combined by CDR3 protein, so each entry shows the most common genes and DNA. This sample comprises hundreds of thousands of distinct CDR3 sequences, 15% to 20% of them detected only once. The ten largest clones take up more than 10% of the sample. The sequenced sample was PBMCs or a T cell subset sorted from them (not recorded which). These receptors were obtained from an adult woman who had mild COVID-19 (a few samples of this study predate the infection). The sample titles of this study are shuffled in the database, so cell type and time point are left out; the donor was told from shared clones.

The chain carries TRBV20-1 and TRBJ1-1; 7 bases agree with TRBD1. The V and J ends lost 5 bases and 6 bases, in that order; junction bases with no gene match: 9. CDR1 is DFQATT and CDR2 is SNEGSKA in the germline V gene (reference sequence). This CDR3 is built from 13 residues. The CDR3 nucleotides read TGCAGTGCTTCGAGACAGGGACGCGCTGAAGCTTTCTTT. Residues: CSASRQGRAEAFF.

This clonotype has only a few counts. This sequence joins TRBV20-1 and TRBJ2-1; no definite D call. V gave up 3 bases and J gave up 6 bases, with 15 bases separating them. CDR3 length: 14 amino acids. Germline CDR1 DFQATT, CDR2 SNEGSKA (reference sequence). This chain's CDR3 is CSASDTPFFNEQFF. For the CDR3, the DNA is TGCAGTGCTAGCGACACACCCTTTTTCAATGAGCAGTTCTTC.

A few counts support this clonotype. The genes are TRBV10-3 and TRBJ2-5; D possibly corresponds to TRBD2 (6 bases). Trimming took off 6 bases at V and 9 bases at J, with 17 bases between the two ends. The CDR3 runs to 13 residues. CDR1 and CDR2 from the germline V gene are ENHRY and SYGVKD. As DNA, the CDR3 is TGTGCCATCAGCATTGGACGGGGGTGGGCCCAGTACTTC. This translates into CAISIGRGWAQYF.

V and J are TRBV4-2 and TRBJ1-4; no clear D. The V end lost 1 base, the J end lost 8 bases, and 11 bases lay between the germline ends. CDR3 length: 14 residues. From germline, CDR1 is LGHNA and CDR2 YNFKEQ. The CDR3 loop reads CASSQGPVGEKLFF. In nucleotides, the CDR3 is TGTGCCAGCAGCCAAGGTCCGGTAGGGGAAAAACTGTTTTTT.

The chain joins TRBV6-6 to TRBJ2-5, with D maybe TRBD1 (5 bases). The CDR3 loop spans 13 amino acids. The germline V gene encodes CDR1 MNHNY and CDR2 SVGAGI (reference sequence). Trimming stripped 7 bases from V and 2 bases from J, with 11 bases between. The CDR3 loop reads CASNRQTQETQYF. CDR3 sequence (DNA): TGTGCCAGCAATCGACAGACTCAAGAGACCCAGTACTTC.

This chain's CDR3 is CASSPGQGIENTEAFF. CDR3 nucleotides: TGTGCCAGCAGCCCGGGACAGGGGATTGAGAACACTGAAGCTTTCTTT. This chain links TRBV7-9 with TRBJ1-1; the match to TRBD1 covers 10 bases. The CDR3 consists of 16 residues. The V gene end was trimmed by 5 bases and the J gene end by 1 base; junction bases not matched to a gene: 7. Germline assignment: CDR1 SEHNR and CDR2 FQNEAQ (reference sequence).

This clonotype was seen more than once but under ten times. The rearrangement links TRBV4-1 to TRBJ2-3; possibly TRBD1 or TRBD2 for D (6 bases each). This CDR3 is 16 amino acids long. V gave up 4 bases and J gave up 0 bases, with 14 bases separating them. The germline V gene has CDR1 MGHRA and CDR2 YSYEKL. The CDR3 coding sequence is TGCGCCAGCAGCCCAGCCTGGGGGGCGAGCACAGATACGCAGTATTTT. Its translation is CASSPAWGASTDTQYF.

This clonotype was counted between two and nine times. In DNA, the CDR3 is TGTGCCAGCAGCTTAGGGACAGGGGCAAGGAGCACAGATACGCAGTATTTT. This sequence encodes CASSLGTGARSTDTQYF. This rearrangement joins TRBV7-3 to TRBJ2-3, with TRBD1 matching 10 bases. Germline values: CDR1 SGHTA, CDR2 FQGTGA. This CDR3 comprises 17 residues. With 2 bases clipped from V and 0 bases from J, the junction kept 5 bases outside the gene matches.

This clonotype has at least ten counts. The V call is TRBV6-6, the J call TRBJ2-5; D possibly matches TRBD1 or TRBD2 (5 bases each). V was trimmed by 6 bases and J by 2 bases, leaving 10 bases between them. The CDR3 loop spans 13 amino acids. Per the germline V gene, CDR1 is MNHNY and CDR2 is SVGAGI (reference sequence). For the CDR3, the DNA is TGTGCCAGCAGCGGGGCAGATCAAGAGACCCAGTACTTC. Amino acids: CASSGADQETQYF.

The CDR3 sequence is CSVEFNTYEQYF. The DNA for the CDR3 is TGCAGCGTTGAATTCAATACCTACGAGCAGTACTTC. The chain couples TRBV29-1 to TRBJ2-7; D gene unclear. Germline CDR1 and CDR2: SQVTM and ANQGSEA. The CDR3 has 12 residues. Trimming removed 2 bases from V and 2 bases from J, with 7 bases in between.

This chain connects TRBV5-5 to TRBJ2-1; D might be TRBD1 or TRBD2, each matching 5 bases. V was trimmed by 0 bases and J by 7 bases, leaving 17 bases between them. Germline-derived CDR1 and CDR2 are SGHKS and YYEKEE (reference sequence). CDR3 size: 16 residues. CDR3 nucleotide sequence: TGTGCCAGCAGCTTGGTTTCCACAGGAGGAGTAAATGAGCAGTTCTTC. Protein product: CASSLVSTGGVNEQFF.

Only a few counts were recorded for this clonotype. The genes are TRBV11-2 and TRBJ2-7, with 10 nucleotides matching TRBD2. The CDR3 length is 17 residues. The trim removed 0 bases at V and 3 bases at J, leaving 8 bases unmatched. Germline-derived CDR1 and CDR2 are SGHAT and FQNNGV. CDR3 DNA: TGTGCCAGCAGCTTAGATAGTTGGACTAGCGGTGGCTACGAGCAGTACTTC. As protein: CASSLDSWTSGGYEQYF.

The chain combines TRBV24-1 with TRBJ2-1; 11 nucleotides align to TRBD2. CDR3 length: 16 amino acids. Germline-derived CDR1 and CDR2 are KGHDR and SFDVKD. V lost 5 bases to trimming and J lost 7 bases; unmatched junction nucleotides: 9. The CDR3 here is CATSGGSGRAGNEQFF. CDR3 DNA sequence: TGTGCCACCAGTGGCGGTAGCGGGAGGGCCGGGAATGAGCAGTTCTTC.